Listed here are 19 T cell receptor beta chains from one sample, sequenced in a study of blood T cell repertoires in COVID-19. TCRdb keeps only in-frame clones here, not all; method: immunoSEQ multiplex PCR. The table includes some 520,000 clones, 80% to 90% detected once. The material sequenced was peripheral blood. The source is a man between 18 and 29 years old with COVID-19, enrolled during active disease.

This sequence joins TRBV2 and TRBJ2-7, with D possibly matching TRBD2 (6 bases). The CDR3 has 13 amino acids. Between the trimmed V and J ends, which lost 7 bases and 2 bases, there was a span of 12 bases. CDR1 and CDR2 (germline): SNHLY, FYNNEI. The CDR3 nucleotides are TGTGCCAGCATGAGGGACTCAGCCTACGAGCAGTACTTC. Translation gives CASMRDSAYEQYF.

This chain joins TRBV2 and TRBJ2-3; 7 bases line up with TRBD2. The CDR3 runs to 14 residues. After removal of 6 bases from V and 4 bases from J, the junction contained 7 bases not matched to a gene. Looked up from germline, CDR1 is SNHLY and CDR2 is FYNNEI. In DNA form, the CDR3 reads TGTGCCAGCAGGGAGAACGGACTAGCAGATACGCAGTATTTT. It codes for CASRENGLADTQYF.

This clone showed up just once. The chain has TRBV2 and TRBJ2-5, with a possible D match to TRBD1 (6 bases). The CDR3 length is 12 residues. The germline CDR1 and CDR2 sequences are SNHLY and FYNNEI. Trimming shortened V by 8 bases and J by 7 bases, and 14 bases separated the two germline ends. In DNA form, the CDR3 reads TGTGCCAGCGAGCTACAGGGAAGGACCCAGTACTTC. Its translation is CASELQGRTQYF.

CDR3 nucleotide sequence: TGTGCCAGCAGCTACAGGGGAGCCTACGAGCAGTACTTC. Encoded protein: CASSYRGAYEQYF. The chain carries TRBV5-4 and TRBJ2-7; 7 bases are a match to TRBD1. Looked up from germline, CDR1 is SGHNT and CDR2 is YYREEE (reference sequence). This CDR3 comprises 13 residues. V trimming: 3 bases; J trimming: 2 bases; junction bases outside the gene matches: 2. Full variable domain (rest looked up from reference TRBV5-4 and TRBJ2-7): ETGVTQSPTHLIKTRGQQVTLRCSSQSGHNTVSWYQQALGQGPQFIFQYYREEENGRGNFPPRFSGLQFPNYSSELNVNALELDDSALYLCASSYRGAYEQYFGPGTRLTVT.

The rearrangement uses TRBV4-1 and TRBJ1-1; possibly TRBD1 for D (6 bases). This CDR3 contains 15 residues. Trimming stripped 0 bases from V and 2 bases from J, with 10 bases between. Germline V CDR1 and CDR2: MGHRA, YSYEKL. Written as DNA, the CDR3 is TGCGCCAGCAGCCAAGATGTACAGGGTAACACTGAAGCTTTCTTT. This gives the protein CASSQDVQGNTEAFF.

The J gene is TRBJ1-4, the V gene TRBV7-2, with D uncertain. Germline V gene sequence: CDR1 SGHTA, CDR2 FQGNSA. The CDR3 consists of 15 residues. V was shortened by 1 base and J by 5 bases, with 11 bases between the two germline ends. The CDR3 DNA reads TGTGCCAGCAGCTTAGGAGGGCAGACCAATGAAAAACTGTTTTTT. Encoded protein: CASSLGGQTNEKLFF.

CDR3: CASSSGRRTDTQYF. Written as DNA, the CDR3 is TGTGCCAGCAGTTCCGGGAGGCGGACAGATACGCAGTATTTT. The V and J genes are TRBV2 and TRBJ2-3, with TRBD2 identical over 7 bases. CDR3 length: 14 residues. The trim removed 5 bases at V and 3 bases at J, leaving 5 bases unmatched. CDR1 is SNHLY and CDR2 is FYNNEI in the germline V gene.

The rearrangement uses TRBV7-9 and TRBJ2-7; 9 bases are a match to TRBD2. The CDR3 extends over 14 amino acids. Germline CDR1 reads SEHNR; CDR2 reads FQNEAQ (reference sequence). J was trimmed by 3 bases and V by 4 bases; bases with no gene match: 4. The CDR3 DNA is TGTGCCAGCAGCTCCCTAGCGGGAAACTACGAGCAGTACTTC. Amino acid sequence: CASSSLAGNYEQYF.

The rearrangement uses TRBV19 and TRBJ2-7; 7 nucleotides agree with TRBD1. CDR1 is LNHDA, CDR2 SQIVND, per germline (reference sequence). With 5 bases clipped from V and 2 bases from J, the junction kept 6 bases outside the gene matches. The CDR3 is 14 amino acids. CDR3 amino acids: CASSARQGTYEQYF. As DNA, the CDR3 is TGTGCCAGTAGTGCAAGACAGGGCACCTACGAGCAGTACTTC.

The chain carries TRBV6-1 and TRBJ1-6; unclear D gene. Between the trimmed V and J ends, which lost 2 bases and 9 bases, there was a span of 8 bases. The CDR3 consists of 13 residues. The germline CDR1 and CDR2 sequences are MNHNS and SASEGT. The CDR3 DNA is TGTGCCAGCAGTGAAAGGCGGGCTTCACCCCTCCACTTT. This translates into CASSERRASPLHF.

J is TRBJ2-7 and V is TRBV6-6; TRBD1 might be the D (6 bases). CDR3 length: 14 amino acids. The V gene's germline CDR1 is MNHNY and CDR2 SVGAGI (reference sequence). The germline V and J ends were trimmed by 2 bases and 1 base, with 9 bases remaining between them. CDR3 DNA: TGTGCCAGCAGTTACGGACAGATTTCCTACGAGCAGTACTTC. This encodes CASSYGQISYEQYF.

The chain recombines TRBV25-1 with TRBJ1-6, with TRBD1 as a possible D gene (6 bases). Germline CDR1 is MGHDK and CDR2 is SYGVNS. This CDR3 is 15 amino acids long. V dropped 2 bases and J dropped 9 bases, with 14 bases sitting between them. CDR3 sequence (DNA): TGTGCCAGCAGTGAAAATTTAGGGGGGGTTTCACCCCTCCACTTT. This translates into CASSENLGGVSPLHF.

J is TRBJ2-5 and V is TRBV9, with 8 bases matching TRBD1. V shed 6 bases, J shed 1 base, and the junction held 2 bases outside the gene matches. Per germline, CDR1 SGDLS and CDR2 YYNGEE. The CDR3 covers 13 residues. The CDR3 DNA reads as TGTGCCAGCACTGGACAGGGCCAAGAGACCCAGTACTTC. Translated, it gives CASTGQGQETQYF.

J is TRBJ1-4 and V is TRBV30; no clear D gene. The V gene lost 2 bases and the J gene lost 3 bases, with 10 bases spanning the gap. The CDR3 has 14 residues. CDR1 and CDR2 (germline): GTSNPN, SVGIG (reference sequence). The CDR3 DNA follows: TGTGCCTGGAGTAAAAACGGGGCTAATGAAAAACTGTTTTTT. Encoded protein: CAWSKNGANEKLFF. Filled out from reference TRBV30 and TRBJ1-4, the complete variable domain reads SQTIHQWPATLVQPVGSPLSLECTVEGTSNPNLYWYRQAAGRGLQLLFYSVGIGQISSEVPQNLSASRPQDRQFILSSKKLLLSDSGFYLCAWSKNGANEKLFFGSGTQLSVL.

The CDR3 bases are TGTGCCAGCAGTGAAGGGACACGGTCCTACGAGCAGTACTTC. It specifies CASSEGTRSYEQYF. The V call is TRBV6-1, the J call TRBJ2-7; maybe TRBD1 (5 bases). The CDR3 extends over 14 amino acids. The germline gives CDR1 MNHNS, CDR2 SASEGT. The germline V and J ends were trimmed by 1 base and 1 base, with 8 bases remaining between them.

V and J are TRBV15 and TRBJ2-7; the match to TRBD2 covers 10 bases. J lost 5 bases, V lost 2 bases, and 15 bases had no gene match. CDR3 length: 18 residues. Germline V CDR1 and CDR2: LNHNV, YYDKDF (reference sequence). The CDR3, as DNA: TGTGCCACCAGCAGATGGCTAGCGGGGGCTGGGGTTAATCACGAGCAGTACTTC. Translation: CATSRWLAGAGVNHEQYF. The full variable domain, its missing parts supplied by reference TRBV15 and TRBJ2-7, is DAMVIQNPRYQVTQFGKPVTLSCSQTLNHNVMYWYQQKSSQAPKLLFHYYDKDFNNEADTPDNFQSRRPNTSFCFLDIRSPGLGDTAMYLCATSRWLAGAGVNHEQYFGPGTRLTVT.

V is TRBV5-1 and J is TRBJ2-1, with TRBD2 matching 10 bases. The length of the CDR3 is 16 residues. From germline, CDR1 is SGHRS and CDR2 YFSETQ. Losses at the gene ends were 5 bases for V and 0 bases for J; bases not matched to a gene: 5. CDR3 bases: TGCGCCAGCAGTCTAGCGGGGGCTGCCTCCTACAATGAGCAGTTCTTC. Protein: CASSLAGAASYNEQFF.

The rearrangement links TRBV13 to TRBJ2-1, with 7 bases fitting TRBD2. Trimming removed 2 bases from V and 7 bases from J; junction bases left unmatched: 8. The germline gives CDR1 PRHDT, CDR2 FYEKMQ (reference sequence). This CDR3 is 15 amino acids long. The CDR3 here is CASSLWARGGNEQFF. The CDR3 nucleotides read TGTGCCAGCAGCTTATGGGCTAGGGGAGGGAATGAGCAGTTCTTC.

The chain uses TRBV2 and TRBJ2-5; 11 nucleotides align to TRBD1. There are 15 residues in the CDR3. Germline-derived CDR1 and CDR2 are SNHLY and FYNNEI. J was trimmed by 1 base and V by 6 bases; bases with no gene match: 4. The CDR3 coding sequence is TGTGCCAGCAGGGGCGGGACAGGGGGCCAAGAGACCCAGTACTTC. This gives the protein CASRGGTGGQETQYF.